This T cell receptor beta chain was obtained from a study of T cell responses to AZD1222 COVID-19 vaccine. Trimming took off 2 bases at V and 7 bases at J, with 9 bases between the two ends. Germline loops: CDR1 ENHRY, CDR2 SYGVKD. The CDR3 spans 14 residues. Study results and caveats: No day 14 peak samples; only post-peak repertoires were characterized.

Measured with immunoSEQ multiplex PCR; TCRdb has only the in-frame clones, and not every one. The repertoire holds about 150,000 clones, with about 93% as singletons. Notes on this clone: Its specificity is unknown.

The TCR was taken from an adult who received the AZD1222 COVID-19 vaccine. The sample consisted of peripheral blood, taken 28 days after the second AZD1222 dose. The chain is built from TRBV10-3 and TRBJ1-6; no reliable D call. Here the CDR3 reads CAISEQRLNSPLHF. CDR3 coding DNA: TGTGCCATCAGTGAGCAAAGACTAAATTCACCCCTCCACTTT.